The subject of this entry is one TCR beta chain. Its target is unknown. The sample originates from a study of shared clonotypes between healthy human individuals. In replicate PCRs of sorted subsets, about 220 ng DNA, approximately 32,000 T cell genomes, was used. Only in-frame clones appear in the TCRdb table, and some are missing; sequencing was by immunoSEQ multiplex PCR. Of 550,000 to 600,000 clones listed, more than 95% are singletons. CD45RO-negative, CCR7-selected cells formed the naive CD8 fraction, which excluded terminally differentiated effector memory CD45RA+ cells. Every donor, a Caucasian adult, lived in Nashville, Tennessee. Notes on the study in general: Few donors limited the genetic and exposure-history diversity represented. Naive CD4 clonotypes overlapped across a handful of donors at around 4.8%.

This CDR3 has 13 residues. With V trimmed by 7 bases and J by 6 bases, 9 bases remained unmatched. Germline CDR1 and CDR2: SQVTM and ANQGSEA. The TCR originated in a man aged 25-40 years in good health. V gene TRBV29-1 combines with J gene TRBJ1-1; 9 bases are a match to TRBD1. Sequenced: naive CD8+ T cells sorted from blood. The CDR3 DNA reads TGCAGCGGCTCGACAGGGGGGTACGCTGAAGCTTTCTTT. This gives the protein CSGSTGGYAEAFF. The variable domain in full, completed from reference TRBV29-1 and TRBJ1-1, reads SAVISQKPSRDICQRGTSLTIQCQVDSQVTMMFWYRQQPGQSLTLIATANQGSEATYESGFVIDKFPISRPNLTFSTLTVSNMSPEDSSIYLCSGSTGGYAEAFFGQGTRLTVV.